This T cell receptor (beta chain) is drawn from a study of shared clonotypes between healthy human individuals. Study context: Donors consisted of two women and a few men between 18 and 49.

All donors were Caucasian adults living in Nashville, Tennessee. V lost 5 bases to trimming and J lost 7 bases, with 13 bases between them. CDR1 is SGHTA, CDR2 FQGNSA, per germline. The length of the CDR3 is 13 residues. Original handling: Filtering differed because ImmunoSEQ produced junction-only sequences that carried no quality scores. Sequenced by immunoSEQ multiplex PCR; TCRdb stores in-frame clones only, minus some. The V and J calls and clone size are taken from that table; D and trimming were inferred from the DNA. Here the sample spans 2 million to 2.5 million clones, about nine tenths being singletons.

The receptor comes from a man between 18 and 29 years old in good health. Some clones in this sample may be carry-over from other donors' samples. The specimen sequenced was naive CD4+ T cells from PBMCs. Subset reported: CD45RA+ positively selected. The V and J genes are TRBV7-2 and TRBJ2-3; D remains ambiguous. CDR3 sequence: CASSALPQNTQYF. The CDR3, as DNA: TGTGCCAGCAGCGCCCTACCCCAGAATACGCAGTATTTT.